This record covers a single TCR beta chain. Its antigen is as yet unknown. The length of the CDR3 is 17 residues. Germline loops: CDR1 SGDLS, CDR2 YYNGEE. The record originates from a study of T cells in localized non-small cell lung cancer. Clones were read by immunoSEQ multiplex PCR, and TCRdb kept only the in-frame ones, dropping some. The data hold over 45,000 clones, with around nine tenths observed a single time. Study-level points and caveats: Adjacent lung exhibited a median of about 57 among the 100 most abundant tumor clones.

The material was PBMCs, obtained before any cancer treatment. The source is a female donor with stage II lung adenocarcinoma. V and J are TRBV9 and TRBJ2-5; D possibly corresponds to TRBD1 (6 bases). Matching the DNA end better, TRBJ2-7 makes the J call doubtful. CDR3: CASSVGATARGSYEQYF. In nucleotides, the CDR3 is TGTGCCAGCAGCGTAGGGGCTACAGCGAGGGGGTCCTACGAGCAGTACTTC.